Below, 7 T cell receptor beta chains from the same sample are listed, as sequenced in a study of T cell changes during pregnancy in multiple sclerosis. The method was immunoSEQ multiplex PCR; TCRdb's version includes in-frame clones alone and lacks a portion of them. The sample has approximately 40,000 clones; approximately 91% are singletons. This specimen was CD8+ T cells from peripheral blood mononuclear cells, taken in the third trimester of pregnancy. Receptors were obtained from a female donor with multiple sclerosis, enrolled in a pregnancy study.

On this clone itself: Distinct nucleotide sequences in the sample also encode this CDR3. Written as DNA, the CDR3 is TGCGCCAGCAGCTTGGGAACAGGGATGAACACTGAAGCTTTCTTT. This translates into CASSLGTGMNTEAFF. The chain has TRBV5-1 and TRBJ1-1, with a weak D call TRBD1 (6 bases). Germline CDR1 is SGHRS and CDR2 is YFSETQ. The CDR3 contains 15 residues. Between the trimmed V and J ends, which lost 0 bases and 0 bases, there was a span of 9 bases.

The chain has TRBV27 and TRBJ1-2; no firm D call. V lost 2 bases and J 5 bases, leaving 21 bases between the germline ends. Germline lookup yields CDR1 MNHEY and CDR2 SMNVEV (reference sequence). CDR3 length: 17 amino acids. The CDR3: CASSLTPGRGLVYGYTF. The CDR3 bases are TGTGCCAGCAGTTTAACCCCCGGCAGAGGGTTGGTTTATGGCTACACCTTC.

The gene calls are TRBV5-4 and TRBJ1-2; 7 bases map to TRBD1. Germline CDR1 reads SGHNT; CDR2 reads YYREEE (reference sequence). The V and J ends lost 4 bases and 3 bases, in that order; junction bases with no gene match: 6. The CDR3 is 14 amino acids. CDR3 nucleotides: TGTGCCAGCAGCATGTCGGGGACAGACTATGGCTACACCTTC. Translation gives CASSMSGTDYGYTF.

The chain couples TRBV15 to TRBJ1-3, with D possibly TRBD1 on 6 matching bases. Per germline, CDR1 LNHNV and CDR2 YYDKDF (reference sequence). The ends were cut back, 5 bases at V and 4 bases at J, with 27 bases in the middle. The CDR3 contains 19 residues. CDR3: CATSPSLDRRLIRGNTIYF. CDR3 nucleotide sequence: TGTGCCACCAGCCCCTCTTTAGACAGGCGGCTTATTCGCGGAAACACCATATATTTT.

V is TRBV13 and J is TRBJ2-3; 14 nucleotides agree with TRBD2. CDR1 is PRHDT and CDR2 is FYEKMQ in the germline V gene (reference sequence). The CDR3 extends over 15 amino acids. With 5 bases clipped from V and 6 bases from J, the junction kept 4 bases outside the gene matches. CDR3 nucleotides: TGTGCCAGCAGCGGACTAGCGGGGGGTATCGATACGCAGTATTTT. Translating gives CASSGLAGGIDTQYF.

CDR3 DNA sequence: TGTGCCAGCAGCTCCAGCGGGGCCGCGGAAGGGGCCAACGTCCTGACTTTC. It translates to CASSSSGAAEGANVLTF. The chain has TRBV7-2 and TRBJ2-6; the match to TRBD2 covers 7 bases. This CDR3 has 17 residues. J gave up 4 bases and V 4 bases, and 10 bases lay outside the gene matches. Germline CDR1 is SGHTA and CDR2 is FQGNSA.

J is TRBJ2-7 and V is TRBV2, with D perhaps matching TRBD2 (5 bases). The CDR3 extends over 13 amino acids. CDR1 is SNHLY and CDR2 is FYNNEI in the germline V gene. V lost 2 bases to trimming and J lost 5 bases, with 10 bases between them. Here the CDR3 reads CASSEPAAHEQYF. The CDR3 DNA reads TGTGCCAGCAGTGAACCAGCGGCTCACGAGCAGTACTTC.